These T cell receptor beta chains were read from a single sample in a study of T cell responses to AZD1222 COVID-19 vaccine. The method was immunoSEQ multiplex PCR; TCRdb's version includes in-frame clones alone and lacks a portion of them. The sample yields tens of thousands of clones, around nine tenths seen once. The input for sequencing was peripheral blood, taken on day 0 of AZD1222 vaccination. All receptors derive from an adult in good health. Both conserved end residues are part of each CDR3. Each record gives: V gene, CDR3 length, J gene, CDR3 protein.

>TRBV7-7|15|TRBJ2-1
CASSLDRGSYNEQFF
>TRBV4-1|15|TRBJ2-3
CASSRSLTSKDTQYF
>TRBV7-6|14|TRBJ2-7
CASSPREGGYEQYF
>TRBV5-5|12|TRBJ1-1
CASSPLNSEAFF
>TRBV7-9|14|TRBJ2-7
CASSSGTGGYEQYF
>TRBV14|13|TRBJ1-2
CASSRRGGYGYTF
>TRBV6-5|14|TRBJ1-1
CASSFRDTRTEAFF
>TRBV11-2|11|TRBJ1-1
CASRGVTEAFF
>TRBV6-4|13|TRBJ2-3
CASSDEGTDTQYF
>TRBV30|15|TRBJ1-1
CACTVQGLRNTEAFF
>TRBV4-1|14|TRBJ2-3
CASSQEQGSDTQYF
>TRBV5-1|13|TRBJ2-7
CASSWTSINEQYF
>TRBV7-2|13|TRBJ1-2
CASSLNPGGGYTF
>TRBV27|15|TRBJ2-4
CASSISPQTKNIQYF
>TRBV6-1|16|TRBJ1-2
CASSEGSGLDNYGYTF
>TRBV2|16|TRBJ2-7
CASSGGLAGAGYEQYF
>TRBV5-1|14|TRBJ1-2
CASSSGTGGDGYTF
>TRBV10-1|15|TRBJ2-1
CASSVPREVPNEQFF
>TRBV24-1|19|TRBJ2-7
CATSDEIFISGRAPYEQYF
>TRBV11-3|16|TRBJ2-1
CASSFGTSGRANEQFF
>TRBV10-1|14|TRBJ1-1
CASSDSGTNTEAFF
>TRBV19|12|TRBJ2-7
CASSRGFGEQYF
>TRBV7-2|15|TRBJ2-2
CASSLQGAVTGELFF
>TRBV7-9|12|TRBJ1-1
CASSSQSTEAFF
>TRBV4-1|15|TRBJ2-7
CASSQGLAGSYEQYF
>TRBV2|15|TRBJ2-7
CASILSGTAVYEQYF
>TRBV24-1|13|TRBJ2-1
CATSDLRVERQFF
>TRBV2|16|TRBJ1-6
CASSERQARSNSPLHF
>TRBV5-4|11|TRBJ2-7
CASSGMYEQYF
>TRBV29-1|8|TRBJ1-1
CSVEHGTF
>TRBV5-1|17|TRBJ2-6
CASSSRQESSGANVLTF
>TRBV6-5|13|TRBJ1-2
CASSPKGGYGYTF
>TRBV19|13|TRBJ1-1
CASSTTMNTEAFF
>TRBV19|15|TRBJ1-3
CASMLDSGLGNTIYF
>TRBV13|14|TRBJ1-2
CASSPDRVRYGYTF
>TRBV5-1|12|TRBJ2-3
CASRTSTDTQYF
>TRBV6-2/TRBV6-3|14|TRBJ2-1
CASSMEAINNEQFF
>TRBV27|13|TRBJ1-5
CASSLSRDQPQHF
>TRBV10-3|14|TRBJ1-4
CAASPSGPNEKLFF
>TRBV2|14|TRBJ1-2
CASSDPGGGLGYTF
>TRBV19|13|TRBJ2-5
CARGLPGRQTQYF
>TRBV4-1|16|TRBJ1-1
CASSPILIDRGVEAFF